Below are 23 T cell receptor beta chains sequenced from a single sample in a study of T cell repertoires in cytomegalovirus infection. TCRdb analysed the reads with MiXCR anew, one entry per CDR3 protein. The sample lists about 400,000 distinct CDR3 sequences; roughly 18% were seen once. The sample comprised PBMCs. The receptors derive from a human donor in good health (CMV status not recorded). Some clones in this sample may be carry-over from other donors' samples.

V and J are TRBV29-1 and TRBJ2-5, with D perhaps matching TRBD1 (6 bases). V lost 2 bases to trimming and J lost 3 bases, with 13 bases between them. The germline V gene has CDR1 SQVTM and CDR2 ANQGSEA. The CDR3 length is 14 residues. CDR3 loop: CSVERGSRKETQYF. The CDR3 DNA sequence: TGCAGCGTTGAAAGGGGGAGTCGAAAAGAGACCCAGTACTTC. The whole variable domain, remainder taken from reference TRBV29-1 and TRBJ2-5, is SAVISQKPSRDICQRGTSLTIQCQVDSQVTMMFWYRQQPGQSLTLIATANQGSEATYESGFVIDKFPISRPNLTFSTLTVSNMSPEDSSIYLCSVERGSRKETQYFGPGTRLLVL.

This clonotype was detected many times. This sequence joins TRBV7-2 and TRBJ2-3, with D possibly being TRBD1 (5 bases). Trimming removed 3 bases at V and 0 bases at J, with 10 bases between. This CDR3 has 15 amino acids. The V gene's germline CDR1 is SGHTA and CDR2 FQGNSA. The CDR3: CASSFRATSTDTQYF. DNA for the CDR3: TGTGCCAGCAGCTTCAGGGCGACTAGCACAGATACGCAGTATTTT.

The V call is TRBV6-2 or TRBV6-3, the J call TRBJ1-5, with TRBD1 matching 7 bases. The germline V gene has CDR1 MNHEY and CDR2 SVGEGT. Germline trimming cut 8 bases from V and 5 bases from J; bases unmatched to any gene: 15. The CDR3 is 16 amino acids. This CDR3 is CASRRSDSGGDQPQHF. CDR3 DNA sequence: TGTGCCAGCCGAAGGTCCGACTCAGGGGGAGATCAGCCCCAGCATTTT.

Only a few counts were recorded for this clonotype. The chain combines TRBV10-3 with TRBJ2-7; a weak D match, TRBD1 (7 bases). The germline V and J ends were trimmed by 9 bases and 7 bases, with 13 bases remaining between them. Per the germline V gene, CDR1 is ENHRY and CDR2 is SYGVKD. CDR3 size: 11 residues. CDR3 sequence reads: CAIEAGGEQYF. The CDR3 bases are TGTGCCATTGAGGCAGGGGGGGAGCAGTACTTC.

This clonotype came up many times. The J gene is TRBJ1-1, the V gene TRBV12-3 or TRBV12-4; D not certain. The V gene lost 3 bases and the J gene lost 7 bases, with 18 bases spanning the gap. CDR3 length: 15 amino acids. The CDR3 spells CASSFQGRLHDEAFF. The CDR3 nucleotides are TGTGCCAGCAGTTTTCAAGGACGCCTTCATGATGAAGCTTTCTTT.

Ten or more counts support this clonotype. The chain uses TRBV7-2 and TRBJ2-7, with D hard to call. Germline CDR1 and CDR2: SGHTA and FQGNSA. The CDR3 loop spans 11 amino acids. Trimming removed 2 bases from V and 5 bases from J, with 4 bases in between. CDR3 in DNA: TGTGCCAGCAGCTTATTTCACGAGCAGTACTTC. This translates into CASSLFHEQYF.

This clonotype has a handful of counts. This chain uses TRBV6-1 with TRBJ2-3; TRBD2 matches 8 bases. Losses at the gene ends were 3 bases for V and 2 bases for J; bases not matched to a gene: 10. Germline V gene data show CDR1 as MNHNS and CDR2 as SASEGT. This CDR3 comprises 17 residues. The CDR3: CASSERASGGYTDTQYF. CDR3 in DNA: TGTGCCAGCAGTGAGCGGGCAAGCGGGGGATACACAGATACGCAGTATTTT.

Turning to this clonotype: This may be a read error, as it is one base from a much larger clone. This is likely a read error, given that the CDR3 carries no conserved phenylalanine or tryptophan at its end. J is TRBJ1-6 and V is TRBV4-1; D is possibly TRBD1 (5 bases). Germline V CDR1 and CDR2: MGHRA, YSYEKL. This CDR3 has 17 residues. The V and J ends lost 0 bases and 1 base respectively, with 10 bases between them. CDR3 residues: CASSQDSGPSYNSPLHS. The CDR3 DNA reads TGCGCCAGCAGCCAAGATTCGGGACCATCCTATAATTCACCCCTCCACTCT.

This clonotype was counted at least ten times. This chain joins TRBV7-8 and TRBJ1-5; D remains ambiguous. The V gene's germline CDR1 is SGHVS and CDR2 FQNEAQ. Deletions cut 3 bases from V and 3 bases from J, with 9 bases between. The CDR3 totals 14 residues. CDR3 region: CASSFILTNQPQHF. The CDR3 DNA follows: TGTGCCAGCAGCTTTATTCTGACCAATCAGCCCCAGCATTTT.

This chain connects TRBV7-6 to TRBJ2-3; TRBD2 matches at 10 bases. Per germline, CDR1 SGHVS and CDR2 FNYEAQ. The CDR3 sequence is 14 residues long. Trimming took 8 bases from V and 6 from J; bases not matched to a gene: 8. CDR3: CASELASGSDTQYF. The DNA for the CDR3 is TGTGCCAGCGAGCTGGCTAGCGGGAGTGATACGCAGTATTTT.

The chain uses TRBV5-4 and TRBJ2-3; the D is unclear. V lost 6 bases, J lost 1 base, and 30 bases lay in between. The germline gives CDR1 SGHNT, CDR2 YYREEE (reference sequence). CDR3 length equals 20 residues. Here the CDR3 DNA reads TGTGCCAGCAATGACGCCCGTTGGCAGAAGATCCTAGAATGCACAGATACGCAGTATTTT. Translated, it gives CASNDARWQKILECTDTQYF.

There are a few counts of this clonotype. The V call is TRBV20-1, the J call TRBJ1-1; 10 bases map to TRBD1. Germline lookup yields CDR1 DFQATT and CDR2 SNEGSKA (reference sequence). The CDR3 sequence is 15 residues long. The J segment lost 1 base and the V segment lost 7 bases, leaving 9 bases of the junction unmatched. CDR3 sequence: CSVWPGQGRNTEAFF. The CDR3 bases are TGCAGTGTATGGCCGGGACAGGGGAGGAACACTGAAGCTTTCTTT.

This clonotype was picked up a small number of times. J is TRBJ1-6 and V is TRBV5-1, with D possibly TRBD1 on 6 matching bases. This CDR3 has 15 amino acids. Germline V gene data show CDR1 as SGHRS and CDR2 as YFSETQ. The V end lost 0 bases, the J end lost 6 bases, and 10 bases lay between the germline ends. The CDR3 is CASSLEEGGNSPLHF. The CDR3 bases are TGCGCCAGCAGCTTGGAGGAGGGGGGTAATTCACCCCTCCACTTT.

This clonotype has ten or more counts. V is TRBV7-2 and J is TRBJ1-3, with no clear D. Deletions cut 1 base from V and 0 bases from J, with 10 bases between. This CDR3 comprises 16 residues. The V gene's germline CDR1 is SGHTA and CDR2 FQGNSA. The CDR3 region is CASSLVPAFSGNTIYF. DNA of the CDR3: TGTGCCAGCAGCTTAGTTCCCGCCTTCTCTGGAAACACCATATATTTT.

This clonotype came up many times. This chain links TRBV7-2 with TRBJ2-5; 7 positions match TRBD1. This CDR3 contains 14 residues. V was clipped by 3 bases and J by 7 bases; unmatched bases: 8. CDR1 SGHTA and CDR2 FQGNSA come from the germline V gene. CDR3 sequence reads: CASSFTGDMGTQYF. The CDR3 coding sequence is TGTGCCAGCAGCTTCACAGGGGATATGGGGACCCAGTACTTC.

CDR3 region: CSASRDRSNYGYTF. CDR3 coding DNA: TGCAGTGCTAGCCGGGACAGGTCGAACTATGGCTACACCTTC. This chain connects TRBV20-1 to TRBJ1-2, with 8 bases matching TRBD1. The CDR3 loop spans 14 amino acids. The ends lost 3 bases at V and 2 bases at J; junction bases unmatched: 5. CDR1 and CDR2 (germline): DFQATT, SNEGSKA (reference sequence).

This clonotype showed up many times. As DNA, the CDR3 is TGTGCCAGCAGCTTAGTCCGCGGGGGAATTTCGCATACGCAGTATTTT. It encodes CASSLVRGGISHTQYF. The J gene is TRBJ2-3, the V gene TRBV7-8; 7 nucleotides match TRBD2. The CDR3 has 16 amino acids. V lost 1 base to trimming and J lost 7 bases; unmatched junction nucleotides: 11. Germline V gives CDR1 SGHVS, CDR2 FQNEAQ.

The V call is TRBV7-8, the J call TRBJ2-2; 8 bases are shared with TRBD2. The germline CDR1 and CDR2 sequences are SGHVS and FQNEAQ. The CDR3 covers 17 residues. The trim removed 3 bases at V and 8 bases at J, leaving 14 bases unmatched. The CDR3 DNA reads TGTGCCAGCAGCTTTCCGCGGGAGGCCCGGATCGGGGGGGAGCTGTTTTTT. This codes for CASSFPREARIGGELFF.

J is TRBJ1-5 and V is TRBV18; D unresolved. The CDR3 covers 13 residues. Germline assignment: CDR1 KGHSH and CDR2 LQKENI. Trimming pared 4 bases from V and 8 bases from J, leaving 12 bases between. Here the CDR3 DNA reads TGTGCCAGCTCACGTAGCGTTTGGGAGCCCCAGCATTTT. It specifies CASSRSVWEPQHF.

The chain recombines TRBV20-1 with TRBJ2-5; TRBD1 aligns across 8 bases. The germline CDR1 and CDR2 sequences are DFQATT and SNEGSKA (reference sequence). The V gene end was trimmed by 6 bases and the J gene end by 5 bases; junction bases not matched to a gene: 14. The CDR3 spans 15 residues. The CDR3 DNA sequence: TGCAGTGCACCTAACCCCGGACAGGGCGGCGAGACCCAGTACTTC. Amino acids: CSAPNPGQGGETQYF.

This rearrangement joins TRBV7-2 to TRBJ2-3; D gene ambiguous. Germline CDR1 is SGHTA and CDR2 is FQGNSA. CDR3 length: 14 residues. The ends were cut back, 1 base at V and 6 bases at J, with 11 bases in the middle. Here the CDR3 reads CASSLVPSQDTQYF. The CDR3, as DNA: TGTGCCAGCAGCTTAGTGCCGTCACAGGATACGCAGTATTTT.

This clonotype was found a few times. This chain connects TRBV7-8 to TRBJ2-2; 9 bases line up with TRBD1. Trimming cost V 1 base and J 6 bases; bases outside gene matches: 9. CDR3 length equals 17 residues. Per germline, CDR1 SGHVS and CDR2 FQNEAQ. The CDR3 nucleotides read TGTGCCAGCAGCTTAGGGGCAGGACAGGGGATTGCCGGGGAGCTGTTTTTT. Translation gives CASSLGAGQGIAGELFF.

V is TRBV12-5 and J is TRBJ2-5; D is ambiguous. The CDR3 is 13 amino acids. Germline CDR1 LGHNT, CDR2 FRNRAP. V was pared by 1 base and J by 2 bases, with 5 bases between. CDR3 nucleotide sequence: TGTGCTAGTGGTTTGGAGCCTCAAGAGACCCAGTACTTC. This encodes CASGLEPQETQYF.